A single sample gave rise to the 32 T cell receptor beta chains below, sequenced in a study of T cells after yellow fever vaccination. TCRdb processed the 5' RACE reads anew with MiXCR; each CDR3 protein has one entry. In the table there are about 220,000 distinct CDR3 sequences, roughly 3% of which are singletons. The source was CD4+ T cells sorted from PBMCs, collected 10 days after the yellow fever booster vaccination. These receptors were collected from a man aged 18 to 35 who received the YFV17D yellow fever vaccine.

This clonotype was observed a few times. V and J are TRBV15 and TRBJ1-3, with D maybe TRBD1 (6 bases). CDR3 length: 16 residues. Deletions cut 0 bases from V and 0 bases from J, with 9 bases between. Germline lookup yields CDR1 LNHNV and CDR2 YYDKDF (reference sequence). Written as DNA, the CDR3 is TGTGCCACCAGCAGAGAGGGGGCTCGCTCTGGAAACACCATATATTTT. Its translation is CATSREGARSGNTIYF.

This clonotype was observed at least ten times. The CDR3 spells CASSFYRQSATF. Here the CDR3 DNA reads TGTGCCAGCAGCTTTTATCGGCAGTCAGCCACCTTC. V gene TRBV5-4 combines with J gene TRBJ1-2; D is unresolved. Germline CDR1 reads SGHNT; CDR2 reads YYREEE (reference sequence). CDR3 size: 12 residues. Trimming left V 2 bases short and J 13 bases short, with 15 bases between. The whole variable domain, filled in from reference TRBV5-4 and TRBJ1-2, reads ETGVTQSPTHLIKTRGQQVTLRCSSQSGHNTVSWYQQALGQGPQFIFQYYREEENGRGNFPPRFSGLQFPNYSSELNVNALELDDSALYLCASSFYRQSATFGSGTRLTVV.

This clonotype was found many times. The CDR3 DNA sequence: TGCGCCAGCAGCTTACACCGGGGACAGGAATCTAACTATGGCTACACCTTC. Translating it yields CASSLHRGQESNYGYTF. The gene calls are TRBV5-1 and TRBJ1-2; 8 bases map to TRBD1. The CDR3 has 17 amino acids. V lost 2 bases to trimming and J lost 0 bases; unmatched junction nucleotides: 9. Germline CDR1 reads SGHRS; CDR2 reads YFSETQ.

The V call is TRBV19, the J call TRBJ1-5, with 9 bases matching TRBD1. V was pared by 0 bases and J by 5 bases, with 2 bases of the junction left unmatched. The germline V gene encodes CDR1 LNHDA and CDR2 SQIVND (reference sequence). This CDR3 is built from 15 residues. Written as DNA, the CDR3 is TGTGCCAGTAGTATAGAGGACAGGGGCGATCAGCCCCAGCATTTT. This gives the protein CASSIEDRGDQPQHF.

This sequence joins TRBV19 and TRBJ1-4; 7 positions match TRBD1. V lost 3 bases to trimming and J lost 7 bases; unmatched junction nucleotides: 5. Germline CDR1 is LNHDA and CDR2 is SQIVND (reference sequence). The CDR3 contains 14 residues. The CDR3 DNA sequence: TGTGCCAGTAGTATGGGGACAGCTCCTGAAAAACTGTTTTTT. This translates into CASSMGTAPEKLFF.

This clonotype occurred many times. The chain couples TRBV6-6 to TRBJ2-1; D possibly corresponds to TRBD1 (6 bases). Germline V gene sequence: CDR1 MNHNY, CDR2 SVGAGI (reference sequence). The CDR3 totals 17 residues. The V end lost 0 bases, the J end lost 4 bases, and 16 bases lay between the germline ends. CDR3 sequence: CASSYSWSRTAYNEQFF. The CDR3 coding sequence is TGTGCCAGCAGTTACTCATGGTCCAGGACAGCATACAATGAGCAGTTCTTC.

This clonotype has more than one count but fewer than ten. The rearrangement joins TRBV18 to TRBJ2-3; D perhaps matches TRBD1 (6 bases). The CDR3 is made up of 13 amino acids. Between the trimmed V and J ends, which lost 6 bases and 0 bases, there was a span of 7 bases. The germline gives CDR1 KGHSH, CDR2 LQKENI. CDR3 loop: CASSTGSTDTQYF. CDR3 DNA: TGTGCCAGCTCCACAGGGAGCACAGATACGCAGTATTTT.

Ten or more counts support this clonotype. The V and J genes are TRBV7-9 and TRBJ2-2; D call uncertain. Per the germline V gene, CDR1 is SEHNR and CDR2 is FQNEAQ (reference sequence). The CDR3 has 16 residues. Deletions cut 1 base from V and 2 bases from J, with 11 bases between. The CDR3 sequence is CASSLGGPPNTGELFF. The CDR3, as DNA: TGTGCCAGCAGCTTAGGTGGACCTCCTAACACCGGGGAGCTGTTTTTT.

This chain uses TRBV7-2 with TRBJ1-1, with 7 bases matching TRBD1. The CDR3 spans 15 residues. Trimming at V came to 5 bases and at J to 0 bases, leaving 6 bases not matched to a gene. Germline V lookup: CDR1 SGHTA, CDR2 FQGNSA. The CDR3 nucleotides read TGTGCCAGCAGCCCGACAGGGTCGGTGAACACTGAAGCTTTCTTT. This gives the protein CASSPTGSVNTEAFF.

The J gene is TRBJ2-7, the V gene TRBV30; D is unclear. The length of the CDR3 is 13 residues. Trimming cost V 0 bases and J 1 base, with 7 bases left between them. The germline V gene encodes CDR1 GTSNPN and CDR2 SVGIG (reference sequence). In nucleotides, the CDR3 is TGTGCCTGGAGTGTCCCGGTATCCTACGAGCAGTACTTC. Protein sequence: CAWSVPVSYEQYF.

The chain recombines TRBV6-5 with TRBJ2-7, with TRBD2 matching 13 bases. The CDR3 sequence is 14 residues long. CDR1 is MNHEY and CDR2 is SVGAGI in the germline V gene. V gave up 5 bases and J gave up 3 bases; unmatched junction bases: 1. CDR3 protein: CASSRLAGGYEQYF. In nucleotides, the CDR3 is TGTGCCAGCAGTAGACTAGCGGGGGGCTACGAGCAGTACTTC.

This clonotype was seen repeatedly, ten times or more. This chain connects TRBV18 to TRBJ2-7; 13 nucleotides match TRBD2. V lost 1 base to trimming and J lost 1 base; unmatched junction nucleotides: 4. The CDR3 is 17 residues long. CDR1 and CDR2 from the germline V gene are KGHSH and LQKENI. CDR3 nucleotide sequence: TGTGCCAGCTCACCACGGCCGGGACTAGCGGGGTCCTACGAGCAGTACGTC. It is translated as CASSPRPGLAGSYEQYV.

This clonotype was found many times. The J gene is TRBJ2-7, the V gene TRBV5-1, with D possibly TRBD1 on 5 matching bases. Germline V gene sequence: CDR1 SGHRS, CDR2 YFSETQ. There are 14 residues in the CDR3. With 5 bases removed from V and 2 bases from J, the gap between germline ends came to 14 bases. The CDR3 region is CASRLSQGTYEQYF. CDR3 in DNA: TGCGCCAGCAGGTTATCCCAGGGCACCTACGAGCAGTACTTC.

This clonotype was counted at least ten times. The chain has TRBV6-5 and TRBJ2-4; 7 nucleotides match TRBD1. This CDR3 has 14 amino acids. V lost 6 bases and J lost 9; bases outside the gene matches: 11. Germline V gene data show CDR1 as MNHEY and CDR2 as SVGAGI. CDR3 coding DNA: TGTGCCAGCAGAGAGACAGGGTCCATCCGCATTCAGTACTTC. Its protein is CASRETGSIRIQYF.

This clonotype was recorded at least ten times. The chain carries TRBV29-1 and TRBJ2-1, with 7 bases lining up with TRBD2. In germline, CDR1 is SQVTM, CDR2 ANQGSEA. Trimming took 5 bases from V and 9 from J; bases not matched to a gene: 13. The CDR3 spans 14 residues. The CDR3 loop reads CSVRSSGDVREQFF. CDR3 DNA sequence: TGCAGCGTTCGTTCGAGCGGGGATGTGCGTGAGCAGTTCTTC.

There are many counts of this clonotype. This chain links TRBV4-1 with TRBJ2-4; TRBD1 might be the D (5 bases). The germline V gene has CDR1 MGHRA and CDR2 YSYEKL. V lost 4 bases to trimming and J lost 0 bases, with 10 bases between them. The CDR3 covers 15 residues. Here the CDR3 reads CASSPLGVAKNIQYF. The DNA for the CDR3 is TGCGCCAGCAGCCCGCTAGGGGTAGCCAAAAACATTCAGTACTTC.

This clonotype showed up many times. The rearrangement joins TRBV9 to TRBJ1-2; a weak D match, TRBD1 (5 bases). The CDR3 covers 16 residues. Germline V gene lookup returns CDR1 SGDLS and CDR2 YYNGEE. Trimming stripped 3 bases from V and 4 bases from J, with 19 bases between. The CDR3 nucleotides are TGTGCCAGCAGCGCTTATGGGGGTCAGGGAGTCTATGGCTACACCTTC. This codes for CASSAYGGQGVYGYTF.

This clonotype turned up a few times. The V gene is TRBV28, the J gene TRBJ1-4; 7 bases fit TRBD1. The CDR3 consists of 17 residues. J was trimmed by 0 bases and V by 7 bases; bases with no gene match: 11. The germline V gene encodes CDR1 MDHEN and CDR2 SYDVKM. In DNA, the CDR3 is TGTGCCAGCACCTCCCCGGGACAGCATACAACTAATGAAAAACTGTTTTTT. It codes for CASTSPGQHTTNEKLFF.

This clonotype has ten or more counts. The chain combines TRBV5-1 with TRBJ2-3; D possibly corresponds to TRBD2 (5 bases). The CDR3 length is 15 residues. Germline V gene lookup returns CDR1 SGHRS and CDR2 YFSETQ. The V end was cut by 4 bases, the J end by 5 bases, with 17 bases between. DNA of the CDR3: TGCGCCAGCAGCCGCGGCGGCGGGCAGATAGATACGCAGTATTTT. It encodes CASSRGGGQIDTQYF.

This clonotype has just a few counts. V and J are TRBV2 and TRBJ2-7; D might be TRBD1 (6 bases). CDR1 and CDR2 (germline): SNHLY, FYNNEI. The CDR3 consists of 14 residues. V lost 1 base, J lost 6 bases, and 13 bases lay in between. The CDR3 bases are TGTGCCAGCAGTGAAGTGGGACAAAGGGGCGAGCAGTACTTC. It is translated as CASSEVGQRGEQYF.

This clonotype was picked up many times. This chain links TRBV5-1 with TRBJ2-3; 7 bases map to TRBD1. V shed 5 bases and J 3 bases; nucleotides not matched to a gene: 6. CDR3 length: 14 residues. Germline V gene data show CDR1 as SGHRS and CDR2 as YFSETQ. Here the CDR3 DNA reads TGCGCCAGCAGACTTGGGACAGTTACAGATACGCAGTATTTT. Translating it yields CASRLGTVTDTQYF.

This clonotype occurred many times. The gene calls are TRBV15 and TRBJ2-1, with 11 bases identical to TRBD2. Per the germline V gene, CDR1 is LNHNV and CDR2 is YYDKDF (reference sequence). The CDR3 is 17 amino acids. J lost 5 bases, V lost 1 base, and 7 bases had no gene match. The CDR3 bases are TGTGCCACCAGCAGAGGAGTACTAGCGGGGGCCCACAATGAGCAGTTCTTC. It is translated as CATSRGVLAGAHNEQFF.

V is TRBV7-9 and J is TRBJ1-6; possibly TRBD1 for D (5 bases). The CDR3 contains 14 residues. V lost 4 bases to trimming and J lost 7 bases, with 11 bases between them. CDR1 and CDR2 (germline): SEHNR, FQNEAQ (reference sequence). The CDR3, as DNA: TGTGCCAGCAGCTCCGGGACCGAAAATTCACCCCTCCACTTT. As protein: CASSSGTENSPLHF.

This clonotype was seen more than once but under ten times. The chain links TRBV5-1 to TRBJ2-5; perhaps D is TRBD1 or TRBD2 (6 bases each). The CDR3 totals 13 residues. Per the germline V gene, CDR1 is SGHRS and CDR2 is YFSETQ. V was clipped by 1 base and J by 6 bases, with 10 bases between them. The CDR3 region is CASSLSGAKTQYF. The CDR3 region has the DNA TGCGCCAGCAGCTTGTCGGGGGCGAAGACCCAGTACTTC.

In this sample, this clonotype turned up many times. V and J are TRBV7-3 and TRBJ2-7; D remains unclear. V lost 0 bases and J lost 2, with 11 bases in between. The CDR3 has 15 amino acids. Germline lookup yields CDR1 SGHTA and CDR2 FQGTGA. The DNA for the CDR3 is TGTGCCAGCAGCTTAACGGGGTCCGGCGCCTACGAGCAGTACTTC. Translating gives CASSLTGSGAYEQYF. Looking up the rest from reference TRBV7-3 and TRBJ2-7 gives the full variable domain: GAGVSQTPSNKVTEKGKYVELRCDPISGHTALYWYRQSLGQGPEFLIYFQGTGAADDSGLPNDRFFAVRPEGSVSTLKIQRTERGDSAVYLCASSLTGSGAYEQYFGPGTRLTVT.

In this sample, this clonotype is medium-sized. The chain links TRBV7-9 to TRBJ1-1; D remains ambiguous. The germline V and J ends were trimmed by 2 bases and 4 bases, with 5 bases remaining between them. This CDR3 is 12 amino acids long. The germline V gene has CDR1 SEHNR and CDR2 FQNEAQ (reference sequence). The CDR3 coding sequence is TGTGCCAGCAGCTTACAGGCCACTGAAGCTTTCTTT. Translating gives CASSLQATEAFF.

This clonotype was observed many times. The chain employs TRBV7-2 and TRBJ1-2; TRBD1 agrees at 7 bases. Germline CDR1 is SGHTA and CDR2 is FQGNSA. V shed 4 bases, J shed 5 bases, and the junction held 1 base outside the gene matches. The CDR3 is 12 residues long. The CDR3 DNA follows: TGTGCCAGCAGCTCACAGGGGTATGGCTACACCTTC. Translating gives CASSSQGYGYTF.

This clonotype was counted ten times or more. The chain uses TRBV6-6 and TRBJ2-6; possibly TRBD1 or TRBD2 for D (6 bases each). This CDR3 is 17 amino acids long. The germline V gene has CDR1 MNHNY and CDR2 SVGAGI (reference sequence). Deletions cut 0 bases from V and 2 bases from J, with 11 bases between. For the CDR3, the DNA is TGTGCCAGCAGTTACTCGATGGGGGGCCCTGGGGCCAACGTCCTGACTTTC. It is translated as CASSYSMGGPGANVLTF.

In its sample, this clonotype was seen many times. This chain connects TRBV4-1 to TRBJ2-2; D gene uncertain. This CDR3 comprises 16 residues. Per germline, CDR1 MGHRA and CDR2 YSYEKL. Trimming pared 1 base from V and 6 bases from J, leaving 15 bases between. CDR3 nucleotide sequence: TGCGCCAGCAGCCAAGGCTATCGAGGTTCCGCCGGGGAGCTGTTTTTT. It translates to CASSQGYRGSAGELFF.

The chain joins TRBV7-2 to TRBJ1-4; D unresolved. V was cut by 5 bases and J by 0 bases, with 7 bases left in between. CDR1 SGHTA and CDR2 FQGNSA come from the germline V gene. The CDR3 spans 14 residues. The CDR3 coding sequence is TGTGCCAGCAGCCGTGCCTCAACTAATGAAAAACTGTTTTTT. Protein sequence: CASSRASTNEKLFF.

The V gene is TRBV5-1, the J gene TRBJ2-3; a possible D gene is TRBD2 (6 bases). V shed 3 bases and J shed 0 bases, with 14 bases lying between them. Germline assignment: CDR1 SGHRS and CDR2 YFSETQ. CDR3 length: 16 amino acids. The CDR3 is CASSSPGGESTDTQYF. In DNA form, the CDR3 reads TGCGCCAGCAGCTCCCCTGGCGGGGAAAGCACAGATACGCAGTATTTT.

This clonotype was counted ten times or more. The rearrangement links TRBV18 to TRBJ1-1; weak D call: TRBD1 (5 bases). Trimming shortened V by 3 bases and J by 1 base, and 15 bases separated the two germline ends. Looked up from germline, CDR1 is KGHSH and CDR2 is LQKENI. The CDR3 has 16 residues. The CDR3 bases are TGTGCCAGCTCACCGCGGCCTACCGGGGGGAACACTGAAGCTTTCTTT. Residues: CASSPRPTGGNTEAFF.